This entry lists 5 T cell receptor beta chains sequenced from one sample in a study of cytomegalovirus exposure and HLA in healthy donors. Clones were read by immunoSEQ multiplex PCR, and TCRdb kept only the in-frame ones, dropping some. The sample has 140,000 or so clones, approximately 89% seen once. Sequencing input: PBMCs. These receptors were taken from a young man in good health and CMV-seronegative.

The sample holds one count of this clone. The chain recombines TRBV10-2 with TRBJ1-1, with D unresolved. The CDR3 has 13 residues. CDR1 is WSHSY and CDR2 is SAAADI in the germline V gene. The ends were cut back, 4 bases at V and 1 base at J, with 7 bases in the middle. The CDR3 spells CASSGLSNTEAFF. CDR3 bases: TGCGCCAGCAGTGGACTGTCGAACACTGAAGCTTTCTTT.

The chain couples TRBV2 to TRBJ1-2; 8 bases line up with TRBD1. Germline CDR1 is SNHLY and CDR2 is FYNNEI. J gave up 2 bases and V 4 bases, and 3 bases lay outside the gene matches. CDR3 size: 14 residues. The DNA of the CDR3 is TGTGCCAGCAGTGTAAGACAGGGGAACTATGGCTACACCTTC. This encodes CASSVRQGNYGYTF.

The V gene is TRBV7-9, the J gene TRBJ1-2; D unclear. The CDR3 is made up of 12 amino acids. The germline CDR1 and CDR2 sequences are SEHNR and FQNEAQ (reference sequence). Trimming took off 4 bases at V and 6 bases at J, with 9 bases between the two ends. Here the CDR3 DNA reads TGTGCCAGCAGCTCGACCGGGGATGGCTACACCTTC. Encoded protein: CASSSTGDGYTF.

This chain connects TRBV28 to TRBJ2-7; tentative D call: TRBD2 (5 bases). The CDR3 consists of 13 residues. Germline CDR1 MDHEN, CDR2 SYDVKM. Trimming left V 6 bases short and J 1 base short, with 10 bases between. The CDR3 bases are TGTGCCAGCAGACTGACGGGATCCTACGAGCAGTACGTC. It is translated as CASRLTGSYEQYV.

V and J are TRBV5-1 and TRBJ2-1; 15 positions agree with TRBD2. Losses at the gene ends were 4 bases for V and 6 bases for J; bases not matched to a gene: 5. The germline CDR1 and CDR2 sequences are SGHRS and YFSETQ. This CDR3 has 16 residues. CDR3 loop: CASSPRTSGGANEQFF. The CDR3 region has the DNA TGCGCCAGCAGCCCAAGGACTAGCGGGGGGGCCAATGAGCAGTTCTTC.